These 3 T cell receptor beta chains were all obtained from the same sample, sequenced in a study of cytomegalovirus exposure and HLA in healthy donors. The table came from immunoSEQ multiplex PCR; TCRdb's copy has only in-frame clones and leaves some out. The repertoire holds more than 250,000 clones, with 86% as singletons. Source material: PBMCs. These TCRs come from a young woman in good health and CMV-seronegative.

This clone showed up just once. The chain recombines TRBV7-9 with TRBJ1-4; tentative D call: TRBD1 (5 bases). This CDR3 region has 15 residues. Trimming stripped 5 bases from V and 8 bases from J, with 18 bases between. Germline V gene sequence: CDR1 SEHNR, CDR2 FQNEAQ (reference sequence). The CDR3 DNA reads TGTGCCAGCAGCCATCCAACAGGTGTCAGGGAAAAACTGTTTTTT. It is translated as CASSHPTGVREKLFF.

This clone was detected only once. The chain is built from TRBV7-2 and TRBJ2-7; D is unclear. CDR1 and CDR2 (germline): SGHTA, FQGNSA. V was shortened by 1 base and J by 5 bases, with 9 bases between the two germline ends. This CDR3 region has 13 residues. The CDR3 loop is CASSLGWANEQYF. The CDR3 region has the DNA TGTGCCAGCAGCTTAGGGTGGGCCAACGAGCAGTACTTC.

The rearrangement joins TRBV28 to TRBJ2-5, with 12 bases identical to TRBD1. Germline lookup yields CDR1 MDHEN and CDR2 SYDVKM. This CDR3 region has 16 residues. V was clipped by 5 bases and J by 4 bases; unmatched bases: 8. CDR3 sequence: CASSASWDRGRETQYF. CDR3 DNA: TGTGCCAGCAGTGCCTCATGGGACAGGGGGCGAGAGACCCAGTACTTC.